This entry lists 24 T cell receptor beta chains sequenced from one sample in a study of T cell repertoires in cytomegalovirus infection. In TCRdb, the reads were re-called with MiXCR into one record per CDR3 protein. The repertoire includes 250,000 or so distinct CDR3 sequences, over 15% of them detected once, and less than 50% sits in the top ten. Specimen: CD8+ T cells from PBMCs. These receptors were collected from a human donor in good health (CMV status not recorded). Some clones in this sample may be carry-over from other donors' samples.

This clonotype appeared many times. The rearrangement uses TRBV12-3 or TRBV12-4 and TRBJ2-3; D gene ambiguous. The V end was cut by 7 bases, the J end by 4 bases, with 18 bases between. This CDR3 has 15 amino acids. CDR3 amino acids: CASTSPKRSADTQYF. The CDR3 coding sequence is TGTGCCAGCACTTCGCCAAAGAGAAGTGCAGATACGCAGTATTTT.

This clonotype has only a few counts. The J gene is TRBJ2-1, the V gene TRBV6-6; D call uncertain. The V end lost 1 base, the J end lost 2 bases, and 9 bases lay between the germline ends. Germline CDR1 reads MNHNY; CDR2 reads SVGAGI (reference sequence). This CDR3 has 15 amino acids. The CDR3 sequence: CASSYLSEAYNEQFF. The CDR3 nucleotides read TGTGCCAGCAGTTACTTGTCTGAGGCCTACAATGAGCAGTTCTTC.

This clonotype was detected a few times. The chain is built from TRBV20-1 and TRBJ1-5; the match to TRBD1 covers 8 bases. V lost 0 bases and J lost 14; bases outside the gene matches: 6. The CDR3 runs to 12 residues. CDR1 is DFQATT and CDR2 is SNEGSKA in the germline V gene (reference sequence). In nucleotides, the CDR3 is TGCAGTGCTAGAGATCGGGGGACAGGAAAGCATTTT. Protein sequence: CSARDRGTGKHF.

On this clonotype itself: A read error may account for a junction end that differs from germline. The V and J genes are TRBV4-1 and TRBJ2-1; D uncertain. CDR3 length: 17 amino acids. Germline lookup yields CDR1 MGHRA and CDR2 YSYEKL. The CDR3 reads CASGQALWLREDNEQFF. Here the CDR3 DNA reads TGCGCCAGCGGCCAAGCGTTATGGCTGCGAGAAGACAATGAGCAGTTCTTC.

J is TRBJ2-1 and V is TRBV12-5; D gene ambiguous. There are 13 residues in the CDR3. V was cut by 0 bases and J by 4 bases, with 4 bases left in between. CDR1 is LGHNT and CDR2 is FRNRAP in the germline V gene. CDR3 amino acids: CASGLVKYNEQFF. CDR3 DNA: TGTGCTAGTGGTTTGGTAAAATACAATGAGCAGTTCTTC.

This clonotype was seen a handful of times. The chain uses TRBV4-3 and TRBJ1-6; the D is unclear. Germline V CDR1 and CDR2: LGHNA, YSLEER. Trimming took 0 bases from V and 9 from J, leaving 6 bases between them. This CDR3 has 13 residues. The CDR3 protein is CASSQDSGSPLHF. DNA of the CDR3: TGCGCCAGCAGCCAAGATTCAGGTTCACCCCTCCACTTT.

This clonotype was picked up a small number of times. This chain uses TRBV3-1 with TRBJ2-5; D is possibly TRBD1 (5 bases). The germline gives CDR1 LGHDT, CDR2 YNNKEL (reference sequence). The CDR3 covers 14 residues. V lost 2 bases and J lost 5, with 12 bases in between. Written as DNA, the CDR3 is TGTGCCAGCAGCCAACAAGGGGTAGGGGAGACCCAGTACTTC. Translating it yields CASSQQGVGETQYF.

This clonotype was seen at least ten times. V usage is TRBV12-3 or TRBV12-4 and J usage is TRBJ1-2; D is unclear. CDR3 length: 16 amino acids. Trimming stripped 6 bases from V and 0 bases from J, with 17 bases between. DNA of the CDR3: TGTGCCAGCAGAACCGGGCCCCACGAGGCTAACTATGGCTACACCTTC. This sequence encodes CASRTGPHEANYGYTF.

The genes are TRBV6-2 or TRBV6-3 and TRBJ2-7; D may be TRBD2 (5 bases). Per germline, CDR1 MNHEY and CDR2 SVGEGT. V lost 1 base and J 0 bases, leaving 16 bases between the germline ends. The CDR3 extends over 17 amino acids. The CDR3 loop reads CASSYFFGEQSSYEQYF. CDR3 DNA sequence: TGTGCCAGCAGTTACTTCTTCGGGGAGCAAAGCTCCTACGAGCAGTACTTC.

Comments on this clonotype: One end of the junction is discordant with germline, which a read error may explain. The genes are TRBV12-3 or TRBV12-4 and TRBJ2-3; 10 nucleotides agree with TRBD2. This CDR3 has 16 amino acids. The CDR3 reads CVSRTLAGPYTDTQYF. Written as DNA, the CDR3 is TGTGTCAGCAGGACACTAGCGGGGCCTTACACAGATACGCAGTATTTT.

Concerning this clonotype itself: A single base separates this from a much larger clone, so it may be a read error. This sequence joins TRBV6-6 and TRBJ2-7; the match to TRBD1 covers 7 bases. CDR1 is MNHNY, CDR2 SVGAGI, per germline (reference sequence). V trimming: 3 bases; J trimming: 0 bases; junction bases outside the gene matches: 11. The CDR3 extends over 17 amino acids. The CDR3 DNA sequence: TGTGCCAGCAGTTATGTATCCGACAGGGCCATCTCCTACGAGCAGTACTTC. Translation: CASSYVSDRAISYEQYF.

The gene calls are TRBV6-5 and TRBJ2-1; D gene ambiguous. Between the trimmed V and J ends, which lost 2 bases and 5 bases, there was a span of 7 bases. CDR3 size: 13 residues. Germline V gene data show CDR1 as MNHEY and CDR2 as SVGAGI. The CDR3 DNA is TGTGCCAGCAGTTACCTGACGGACAATGAGCAGTTCTTC. Its translation: CASSYLTDNEQFF.

This clonotype was seen a handful of times. The chain uses TRBV11-2 and TRBJ2-1, with D tentatively TRBD2 (7 bases). V was cut by 2 bases and J by 5 bases, with 16 bases left in between. This CDR3 is built from 16 residues. In germline, CDR1 is SGHAT, CDR2 FQNNGV. CDR3 protein: CASSLSKWGGDNEQFF. For the CDR3, the DNA is TGTGCCAGCAGCTTATCGAAGTGGGGGGGCGACAATGAGCAGTTCTTC. The full variable domain, completed using reference TRBV11-2 and TRBJ2-1, is EAGVAQSPRYKIIEKRQSVAFWCNPISGHATLYWYQQILGQGPKLLIQFQNNGVVDDSQLPKDRFSAERLKGVDSTLKIQPAKLEDSAVYLCASSLSKWGGDNEQFFGPGTRLTVL.

This clonotype was seen many times. The chain couples TRBV7-9 to TRBJ2-5; D is undetermined. Trimming took off 4 bases at V and 1 base at J, with 10 bases between the two ends. The CDR3 sequence is 14 residues long. Germline values: CDR1 SEHNR, CDR2 FQNEAQ (reference sequence). The CDR3 DNA is TGTGCCAGCAGCTCCCCCAGAAGCCAAGAGACCCAGTACTTC. Translating it yields CASSSPRSQETQYF.

This clonotype has just a few counts. The DNA for the CDR3 is TGTGCCAGCAGTCCGGGACTAGCGGGGGTGATATACAATGAGCAGTTCTTC. This translates into CASSPGLAGVIYNEQFF. V and J are TRBV12-3 or TRBV12-4 and TRBJ2-1; 14 bases match TRBD2. The CDR3 is 17 residues long. Germline trimming cut 5 bases from V and 4 bases from J; bases unmatched to any gene: 7.

This chain uses TRBV27 with TRBJ1-2, with a tentative D call TRBD1 (5 bases). V was shortened by 1 base and J by 10 bases, with 13 bases between the two germline ends. There are 13 residues in the CDR3. CDR1 MNHEY and CDR2 SMNVEV come from the germline V gene (reference sequence). Written as DNA, the CDR3 is TGTGCCAGCAGTTTATGGGGGGGAGAAGTCTACACCTTC. Amino acids: CASSLWGGEVYTF.

On this clonotype: It may be a read error: a sequence one base away is much more abundant. The chain couples TRBV7-4 to TRBJ2-1; 9 bases fit TRBD1. V shed 1 base and J 7 bases; nucleotides not matched to a gene: 5. Per the germline V gene, CDR1 is SGHVT and CDR2 is SQSDAQ. The CDR3 sequence is 15 residues long. CDR3 protein: CASSLVQGAWNEQFF. The CDR3, as DNA: TGTGCCAGCAGCTTAGTACAGGGGGCGTGGAATGAGCAGTTCTTC.

This clonotype was counted only a few times. This chain uses TRBV9 with TRBJ1-2, with D unclear. The germline V and J ends were trimmed by 7 bases and 4 bases, with 11 bases remaining between them. The CDR3 runs to 12 residues. Germline CDR1 SGDLS, CDR2 YYNGEE. CDR3 in amino acids: CASGGLSYGYTF. The CDR3 DNA reads as TGTGCCAGCGGCGGCCTCAGCTATGGCTACACCTTC.

There are many counts of this clonotype. CDR3 region: CASSLDGADTQYF. CDR3 in DNA: TGTGCCAGCAGCTTAGATGGGGCAGATACGCAGTATTTT. The chain couples TRBV7-2 to TRBJ2-3; D unclear. The V gene lost 1 base and the J gene lost 4 bases, with 6 bases spanning the gap. This CDR3 has 13 amino acids. CDR1 is SGHTA and CDR2 is FQGNSA in the germline V gene. Based on the CDR3 plus reference TRBV7-2 and TRBJ2-3, the full variable domain is GAGVSQSPSNKVTEKGKDVELRCDPISGHTALYWYRQSLGQGLEFLIYFQGNSAPDKSGLPSDRFSAERTGGSVSTLTIQRTQQEDSAVYLCASSLDGADTQYFGPGTRLTVL.

This clonotype was recorded a few times. V usage is TRBV15 and J usage is TRBJ1-5, with 11 nucleotides matching TRBD1. Germline V gene lookup returns CDR1 LNHNV and CDR2 YYDKDF (reference sequence). V lost 4 bases and J lost 1; bases outside the gene matches: 9. The CDR3 sequence is 18 residues long. The CDR3 loop reads CATSTRTGGAGSNQPQHF. In nucleotides, the CDR3 is TGTGCCACCAGCACCAGGACAGGGGGCGCGGGAAGCAATCAGCCCCAGCATTTT.

This clonotype was observed a few times. The gene calls are TRBV11-2 and TRBJ2-3, with 10 bases aligning to TRBD2. Trimming cost V 0 bases and J 8 bases; bases outside gene matches: 11. Germline V CDR1 and CDR2: SGHAT, FQNNGV. The CDR3 has 17 amino acids. The CDR3 DNA follows: TGTGCCAGCAGCTTAGATTCCAGCGGGGGGGCGGTTCGTACGCAGTATTTT. This encodes CASSLDSSGGAVRTQYF.

This clonotype was recorded at least ten times. The chain couples TRBV6-2 or TRBV6-3 to TRBJ2-2; D not certain. The germline V gene encodes CDR1 MNHEY and CDR2 SVGEGT. V was trimmed by 5 bases and J by 12 bases, leaving 10 bases between them. This CDR3 is built from 11 residues. Written as DNA, the CDR3 is TGTGCCAGCAGTACCGGGTGGAAGCTGTTTTTT. Amino acids: CASSTGWKLFF.

A remark on this clonotype: A much larger clone lies a single base off, so this may be a read error. V is TRBV11-1 and J is TRBJ2-7, with 9 positions matching TRBD2. Germline assignment: CDR1 SGHAT and CDR2 FQDESV (reference sequence). The CDR3 sequence is 13 residues long. This chain's CDR3 is CASSWGLAYDQYF. In nucleotides, the CDR3 is TGTGCCAGCAGCTGGGGACTAGCCTACGATCAGTACTTC.

In its sample, this clonotype was seen many times. The rearrangement links TRBV7-9 to TRBJ2-2; D is unclear. V was trimmed by 11 bases and J by 0 bases, leaving 13 bases between them. The CDR3 is 14 amino acids. Germline V lookup: CDR1 SEHNR, CDR2 FQNEAQ (reference sequence). The CDR3 sequence is CALENFANTGELFF. The DNA of the CDR3 is TGTGCCCTTGAGAACTTCGCGAACACCGGGGAGCTGTTTTTT.